This note documents a single T cell receptor (beta chain) sequence. Its antigen target is currently unknown. Nothing much larger sits one base from this clone, and base qualities are not available. V is reduced by 10 bases and J by 5 bases, leaving a spacing of 26 bases between them. Sequences MNHNY (CDR1) and SVGAGI (CDR2) are obtained from the germline V gene (reference sequence). The CDR3 holds 16 amino acids from the cysteine to the phenylalanine. The retained sequence is limited to the CDR3, 48 bases, with the frame set at the first base. The sample comes from a study of blood T cell repertoires in COVID-19 (dated by TCRdb to the early 2020s). Regarding the study in general: Samples from collaborators originated in the United States, Italy and Spain and spanned both the acute and convalescent phases of COVID-19. The samples were drawn from the first 160 participants of the ongoing ImmuneRACE study and from over a thousand subjects provided by 6 global collaborators. The dataset comprised deeply sampled blood TCRbeta repertoires from subjects exposed to, actively infected with, or recovered from COVID-19. The material from the prospective study consisted of cDNA or gDNA derived from T cells, B-cell-depleted T cells, or PBMCs. Sample metadata almost always included a de-identified subject ID, COVID-19 status, age in years and sex. A freely available public database, intended as a resource for researchers studying the immune response to SARS-CoV-2, is where the repertoires were released. Where available, HLA class I and class II types were taken from metadata supplied by the sample provider and were not determined by assay-based typing.

TCRbeta CDR3 regions were amplified from genomic DNA using the immunoSEQ Assay, a bias-controlled multiplex PCR. For the original study's pipeline: The number of nucleated cells in each sample was estimated from the amplification of reference gene primers within the assay. Sequence reads were collapsed and filtered to measure the absolute abundance of every unique TCRbeta CDR3 rearrangement. For each sample, productive Simpson clonality was calculated as the square root of Simpson's diversity index across productive rearrangements. TCRdb's version of the immuneACCESS table is confined to in-frame rearrangements and falls short of the full clone set. An unresolved V gene accounts for under half of the shortfall where checked; the remainder is of unknown origin. The DNA was the basis for D and trimming; V, J and clone size are from that table. The sample contains under 250,000 clones, more than 85% of them found a single time. The top ten clonotypes cover more than 0.7% of the sample.

The research as a whole found: The amount of clinical and demographic metadata varied by source and participant and was provided uncurated.

One collaborating source in Seattle enrolled patients during active infection and followed them longitudinally through the course of disease. The collaborating institutions used their own protocols to collect whole blood in K2EDTA tubes. For TCRbeta analysis, collaborators shipped samples in one of three forms: frozen whole blood, isolated PBMCs, or DNA extracted from either of those sample types. Sequenced: peripheral blood. The rearranged segments are TRBV6-6 and TRBJ1-1; the D gene assignment is ambiguous. The receptor was derived from a man between 60 and 70 years old with COVID-19, enrolled during active disease. The CDR3 reads as follows: CATLSSLQVYKTEAFF. The DNA reads TGTGCCACCCTATCAAGCCTTCAGGTTTACAAGACTGAAGCTTTCTTT.